This TCR beta chain stems from a study of shared clonotypes between healthy human individuals. This CDR3 is 15 amino acids long. CDR1 MDHEN and CDR2 SYDVKM come from the germline V gene. Trimming removed 0 bases at V and 4 bases at J, with 9 bases between. Data came from immunoSEQ multiplex PCR; TCRdb stores just in-frame clones and leaves some out. Here the sample spans about 1 million clones, around 78% being singletons. The sequence came from a young man in good health. Some clones in this sample may be carry-over from other donors' samples. The gene calls are TRBV28 and TRBJ1-4, with D possibly matching TRBD1 (6 bases). Sequencing input: memory CD4+ T cells from PBMCs. Subset given: CD45RA-negative fraction. The CDR3 loop reads CASSLWGTRNEKLFF. The CDR3 DNA reads TGTGCCAGCAGTTTATGGGGGACACGTAATGAAAAACTGTTTTTT.